This T cell receptor beta chain was recorded in a study of Graves' ophthalmopathy and Graves' hyperthyroidism listed by TCRdb under 2018. General notes on the study: Peripheral blood was collected at initial diagnosis, prior to any treatment. Once sampling was done, hyperthyroidism patients were given methimazole at a starting dose of 30 mg daily, while ophthalmopathy patients were given high-dose intravenous methylprednisolone. The study used signatures of the TCR beta repertoire to tell Graves' ophthalmopathy apart from Graves' hyperthyroidism and to predict which patients would progress to ophthalmopathy. In total, some 130 blood samples were TCR-sequenced: some 43 ophthalmopathy, 80 or so hyperthyroidism and approximately 17 hyperthyroidism-to-ophthalmopathy patients. In five or six hyperthyroidism patients, T-cell repertoires of thyroid tissue and blood were compared. For independent validation, a separate cohort was made up of 18 hyperthyroidism patients plus 17 patients who later progressed from hyperthyroidism to ophthalmopathy. The 95 to 100 discovery patients were randomly split 7:3 into training and test sets. A discovery set of 100 patients (43 ophthalmopathy, fewer than 60 stable hyperthyroidism) was enrolled to explore V-J signatures distinguishing ophthalmopathy from hyperthyroidism. The research as a whole found: Most expanded thyroid clonotypes with a frequency above 0.001 also appeared in blood, which suggests that blood repertoires may reflect the immune response in the thyroid. Ophthalmopathy was separated from stable hyperthyroidism by the 13-signature model with about 90% sensitivity and about 81% specificity in cross-validation and with 80%/75% in the test set. In validation, the model predicted ophthalmopathy progression with nearly 71% sensitivity and approximately 78% specificity; fewer than 15 predicted patients were CT-confirmed with GO in a median of approximately six months. Sample size was not predetermined statistically, and investigators were not blinded to group allocation.

For repertoire sequencing, TCR beta CDR3 regions were amplified from RNA transcripts. The first round was an RT-PCR using HTBI primers with the Qiagen OneStep RT-PCR kit, and this first round was followed by a second-round multiplex PCR, then size selection and purification. Libraries were sequenced paired-end with 100 bp reads on an Illumina HiSeq2000. For the original study's pipeline: SOAPnuke was used for read processing, and reads with adapters, uncalled bases, a mean Phred below 15, or no exact constant-primer or identifier match were discarded. COPE v1.2.5 was used to merge high-quality paired reads. Each unique nucleotide sequence was defined as a clonotype, and clonotypes were aligned to IMGT TRB V, D and J references with MiTCR v1.1. The analysis was limited to V-J combinations with a frequency above 0.0001, which together covered 99.2% of repertoires. For each V-J combination, a TCR clonal expansion and chaos score was defined as F50 clonal expansion divided by the chaos observed in the TCRdist matrix. Features were reduced by Welch's t-statistics and random forest to around 14 V-J combinations, which fed a naive Bayes classifier. The Morisita-Horn index was used to measure how similar the thyroid and blood repertoires were. TCRdb took the public reads, trimmed them with fastp at Q25, ran MiXCR for clone calling and kept in-frame beta chains. Each record represents a unique CDR3 protein, reported with the most common genes and DNA among its rows. For this entry, the V and J calls and clone size follow TCRdb and not the study's own pipeline. Within this sample are around 400,000 distinct CDR3 sequences, with 21% of them counted one time only. The biggest ten clones account for 2.5% to 3.5% of the sample.

This clonotype showed up just a few times. It has no known antigen specificity. One base away there is no much larger clone; base qualities are not given. A patient counted as having stable hyperthyroidism if there was no progression to ophthalmopathy within 18 months of follow-up. Hyperthyroidism patients were newly diagnosed, were aged 18 to 65 years, and had a disease duration under 2 months. Patients were excluded if they had other autoimmune diseases, uncontrolled infections, pregnancy or lactation. Clinical symptoms, serum thyroxine, TRAb, thyroid ultrasound and orbital computed tomography were used for diagnosis. Using Ficoll-Paque density gradient centrifugation, PBMCs were isolated from 10 ml of fresh peripheral blood. Trizol reagent was used to extract the total RNA, and its quality was then checked on an Agilent 2100 Bioanalyzer. This clonotype was obtained from a woman aged 18-29 years with stable Graves' hyperthyroidism. Donor details come from another sample of the same person, matched by shared clones. Sequenced: peripheral blood.

The nucleotide sequence reads as follows: TGCAGCGTTGTCGGGACAACCCGCTACACCTTC. Translated, this is CSVVGTTRYTF. This sequence uses TRBV29-1 and TRBJ1-2; TRBD1 is a weak D gene call, 6 bases matching. The germline V gene sets CDR1 to SQVTM and CDR2 to ANQGSEA. Spanning cysteine to phenylalanine, the CDR3 consists of 11 amino acids. The only DNA kept is the CDR3, 33 bases in frame from the first base. V lost 4 bases and J lost 9 bases; the stretch between them is 12 bases long.